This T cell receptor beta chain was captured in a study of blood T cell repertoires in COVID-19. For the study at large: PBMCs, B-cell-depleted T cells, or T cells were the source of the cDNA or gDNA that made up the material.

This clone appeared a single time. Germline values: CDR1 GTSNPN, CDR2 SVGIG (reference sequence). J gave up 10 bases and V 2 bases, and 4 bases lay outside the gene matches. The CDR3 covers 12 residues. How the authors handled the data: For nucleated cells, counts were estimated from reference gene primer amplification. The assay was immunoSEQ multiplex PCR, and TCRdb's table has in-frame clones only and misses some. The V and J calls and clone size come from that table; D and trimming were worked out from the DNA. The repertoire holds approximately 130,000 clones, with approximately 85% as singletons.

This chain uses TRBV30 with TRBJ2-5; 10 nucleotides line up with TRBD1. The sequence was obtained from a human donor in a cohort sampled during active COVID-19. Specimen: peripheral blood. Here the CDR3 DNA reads TGTGCCTGGAGTCCGACAGGGGGCGTCCAGTACTTC. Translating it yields CAWSPTGGVQYF.